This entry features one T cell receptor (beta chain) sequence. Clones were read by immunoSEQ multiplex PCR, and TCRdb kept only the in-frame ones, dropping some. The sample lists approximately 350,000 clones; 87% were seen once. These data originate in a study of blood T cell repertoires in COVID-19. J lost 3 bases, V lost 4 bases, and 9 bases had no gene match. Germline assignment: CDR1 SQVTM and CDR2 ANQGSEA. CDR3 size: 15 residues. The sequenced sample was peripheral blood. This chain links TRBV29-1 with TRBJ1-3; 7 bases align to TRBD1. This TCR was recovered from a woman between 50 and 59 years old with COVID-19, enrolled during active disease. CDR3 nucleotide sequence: TGCAGCGTTGCAGAGACAGGGTCTATTGGAAACACCATATATTTT. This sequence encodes CSVAETGSIGNTIYF.